Shown below are 3 T cell receptor beta chains from a single sample sequenced in a study of beta chain features in type 1 diabetes. Study-level points and caveats: Significant though moderate, a shortening of TCRB CDR3s appeared in all four CD4+ subsets of Type 1 diabetes patients.

The authors reverse transcribed all of the isolated RNA, so sequencing captured expressed TCRB transcripts. Repertoires were generated with immunoSEQ multiplex PCR, while TCRdb's copy carries only in-frame clones and drops some. This table holds hundreds of thousands of clones, over 11% found once. Their recognized antigens are unknown. Sequencing was performed on naive CD4+ T cells from blood. The receptors shown here come from a man between 18 and 29 years old with type 1 diabetes.

This clone was counted between two and nine times. This chain joins TRBV10-3 and TRBJ2-7; TRBD1 agrees at 8 bases. CDR3 length equals 14 residues. CDR1 is ENHRY and CDR2 is SYGVKD in the germline V gene. V was clipped by 3 bases and J by 3 bases; unmatched bases: 4. The CDR3 DNA follows: TGTGCCATCAGTGATGGACAGGGAGGCTACGAGCAGTACTTC. It encodes CAISDGQGGYEQYF.

The chain uses TRBV10-3 and TRBJ2-7; 12 nucleotides match TRBD2. V shed 3 bases and J 5 bases; nucleotides not matched to a gene: 11. The CDR3 totals 17 residues. Germline values: CDR1 ENHRY, CDR2 SYGVKD. CDR3 sequence (DNA): TGTGCCATCAGTGATCTACGACTAGCGGGAGAGGGCAACGAGCAGTACTTC. As protein: CAISDLRLAGEGNEQYF.

The chain couples TRBV29-1 to TRBJ1-2; 7 nucleotides match TRBD1. This CDR3 has 16 residues. Unmatched junction bases numbered 8, after V lost 0 bases and J lost 1 base. Per germline, CDR1 SQVTM and CDR2 ANQGSEA. In DNA form, the CDR3 reads TGCAGCGTTGAAGATCGGCCAGGGGGGAATAACTATGGCTACACCTTC. Protein sequence: CSVEDRPGGNNYGYTF.